These T cell receptor beta chains were read from a single sample in a study of blood T cell repertoires in COVID-19. TCRdb's table, derived via immunoSEQ multiplex PCR, lists solely in-frame clones and lacks some. The sample records 150,000 to 200,000 clones, about 86% being singletons. Sequencing used peripheral blood. These TCRs come from a middle-aged man with active or convalescent COVID-19. CDR3s include the opening cysteine and the closing phenylalanine or tryptophan. D genes are given only for firm matches. The size entry is marked missing in some rows and otherwise reads once, few, many or a size class.

v_call: TRBV19
clone_size: .
cdr3_length: 15
d_call: TRBD2
j_call: TRBJ2-5
cdr3_nt: TGTGCCAGTACCCTTAGCGGGACGTCGGTTGAGACCCAGTACTTC
cdr3_aa: CASTLSGTSVETQYF

v_call: TRBV30
clone_size: .
cdr3_length: 13
d_call: .
j_call: TRBJ1-6
cdr3_nt: TGTGCCTGGAGCGGACAAGGGGATTCACCCCTCCACTTT
cdr3_aa: CAWSGQGDSPLHF

v_call: TRBV4-1
clone_size: .
cdr3_length: 13
d_call: .
j_call: TRBJ1-5
cdr3_nt: TGCGCCAGCAGCCTAAGAGTTCGGCAGCCCCAGCATTTT
cdr3_aa: CASSLRVRQPQHF

v_call: TRBV4-2
clone_size: .
cdr3_length: 13
d_call: .
j_call: TRBJ1-1
cdr3_nt: TGTGCCAGCAGCCTAGCAGCGAACACTGAAGCTTTCTTT
cdr3_aa: CASSLAANTEAFF

v_call: TRBV28
clone_size: .
cdr3_length: 14
d_call: .
j_call: TRBJ1-5
cdr3_nt: TGTGCCAGCAGTTTAATACAGGGCAATCAGCCCCAGCATTTT
cdr3_aa: CASSLIQGNQPQHF

v_call: TRBV6-6
clone_size: .
cdr3_length: 15
d_call: TRBD2
j_call: TRBJ2-7
cdr3_nt: TGTGCCAGCAGTACTAGCGGGGGAAGCTCCTACGAGCAGTACTTC
cdr3_aa: CASSTSGGSSYEQYF

v_call: TRBV19
clone_size: .
cdr3_length: 15
d_call: TRBD1
j_call: TRBJ1-1
cdr3_nt: TGTGCCAGTTACGACAGGGGCATCATGAACACTGAAGCTTTCTTT
cdr3_aa: CASYDRGIMNTEAFF

v_call: TRBV2
clone_size: .
cdr3_length: 13
d_call: .
j_call: TRBJ1-1
cdr3_nt: TGTGCCAGCAGCAACCAGATAGCCACTGAAGCTTTCTTT
cdr3_aa: CASSNQIATEAFF

v_call: TRBV11-3
clone_size: .
cdr3_length: 15
d_call: .
j_call: TRBJ2-1
cdr3_nt: TGTGCCAGCAGCTTAGTCCTAGCTTCGTACAATGAGCAGTTCTTC
cdr3_aa: CASSLVLASYNEQFF

v_call: TRBV13
clone_size: once
cdr3_length: 14
d_call: .
j_call: TRBJ1-4
cdr3_nt: TGTGCCAGCAGCCCCCGGGAAGGGTTTGAAAAACTGTTTTTT
cdr3_aa: CASSPREGFEKLFF

v_call: TRBV5-4
clone_size: few
cdr3_length: 14
d_call: .
j_call: TRBJ2-2
cdr3_nt: TGTGCCAGCAGCATCCAGCGGGCTCACGGGGAGCTGTTTTTT
cdr3_aa: CASSIQRAHGELFF

v_call: TRBV7-2
clone_size: .
cdr3_length: 15
d_call: TRBD2
j_call: TRBJ2-2
cdr3_nt: TGTGCCAGCAACGCGCTAGCGGGGCAACTCGGGGAGCTGTTTTTT
cdr3_aa: CASNALAGQLGELFF

v_call: TRBV3-1/TRBV3-2
clone_size: .
cdr3_length: 15
d_call: .
j_call: TRBJ2-7
cdr3_nt: TGTGCCAGCAGCCAAGGTGCCAGGGGGGCCTACGAGCAGTACTTC
cdr3_aa: CASSQGARGAYEQYF

v_call: TRBV25-1
clone_size: few
cdr3_length: 13
d_call: .
j_call: TRBJ2-3
cdr3_nt: TGTGCCAGCAGTGAAACTAACACAGATACGCAGTATTTT
cdr3_aa: CASSETNTDTQYF

v_call: TRBV27
clone_size: .
cdr3_length: 14
d_call: .
j_call: TRBJ2-7
cdr3_nt: TGTGCCAGCAGTTTAAAACAGAGCTCCTACGAGCAGTACTTC
cdr3_aa: CASSLKQSSYEQYF

v_call: TRBV24-1
clone_size: .
cdr3_length: 15
d_call: .
j_call: TRBJ1-6
cdr3_nt: TGTGCCACCCCACAGGGTCGATCTGGAGATTCACCCCTCCACTTT
cdr3_aa: CATPQGRSGDSPLHF

v_call: TRBV7-3
clone_size: .
cdr3_length: 13
d_call: .
j_call: TRBJ1-1
cdr3_nt: TGTGCCAGCAGCTACCGCCGAACTACTGAAGCTTTCTTT
cdr3_aa: CASSYRRTTEAFF

v_call: TRBV7-2
clone_size: .
cdr3_length: 15
d_call: TRBD1
j_call: TRBJ1-5
cdr3_nt: TGTGCCAGCAGCAAACGGACAGGGGGCAATCAGCCCCAGCATTTT
cdr3_aa: CASSKRTGGNQPQHF

v_call: TRBV15
clone_size: .
cdr3_length: 16
d_call: TRBD1
j_call: TRBJ2-4
cdr3_nt: TGTGCCACCAGCCCTGTGAGGGACAGGTTCAAAAACATTCAGTACTTC
cdr3_aa: CATSPVRDRFKNIQYF

v_call: TRBV5-5
clone_size: .
cdr3_length: 15
d_call: .
j_call: TRBJ2-5
cdr3_nt: TGTGCCAGCAGCTTGGCCGCCGCAGGGGGGGAGACCCAGTACTTC
cdr3_aa: CASSLAAAGGETQYF

v_call: TRBV20-1
clone_size: .
cdr3_length: 11
d_call: .
j_call: TRBJ1-1
cdr3_nt: TGCAGTGCAGGGAGAGGGACTGAAGCTTTCTTT
cdr3_aa: CSAGRGTEAFF

v_call: TRBV27
clone_size: .
cdr3_length: 15
d_call: .
j_call: TRBJ1-2
cdr3_nt: TGTGCCAGCATGGAGGGCGGGGGGCGCTGGTATGGCTACACCTTC
cdr3_aa: CASMEGGGRWYGYTF

v_call: TRBV3-1/TRBV3-2
clone_size: .
cdr3_length: 14
d_call: .
j_call: TRBJ2-2
cdr3_nt: TGTGCCAGCAGCCCGTTCGGGGACACCGGGGAGCTGTTTTTT
cdr3_aa: CASSPFGDTGELFF

v_call: TRBV5-1
clone_size: few
cdr3_length: 14
d_call: TRBD1
j_call: TRBJ1-2
cdr3_nt: TGCGCCAGCAGCTCGACAGGGGGCGACTATGGCTACACCTTC
cdr3_aa: CASSSTGGDYGYTF

v_call: TRBV2
clone_size: .
cdr3_length: 13
d_call: TRBD1
j_call: TRBJ2-3
cdr3_nt: TGTGCCACCAGACAGGGGGGGACAGATACGCAGTATTTT
cdr3_aa: CATRQGGTDTQYF

v_call: TRBV24-1
clone_size: .
cdr3_length: 16
d_call: .
j_call: TRBJ2-2
cdr3_nt: TGTGCCACCAGTGATCAGACTGTAGCGAACACCGGGGAGCTGTTTTTT
cdr3_aa: CATSDQTVANTGELFF